These 28 T cell receptor beta chains were sequenced from one sample in a study of T cells in Graves' hyperthyroidism and ophthalmopathy. Amplification of TCR beta CDR3 regions used RNA as the template. When the TCR CDR3 underwent first-round RT-PCR, the HTBI primer set was used. TCRdb analysed the multiplex PCR reads with MiXCR anew, one entry per CDR3 protein. The sample records 600,000 or so distinct CDR3 sequences, around 14% being singletons. The sample taken for sequencing was blood. Every receptor here comes from a woman aged 18-30 years with Graves' ophthalmopathy.

This clonotype was counted at least ten times. This sequence joins TRBV3-1 and TRBJ1-1; perhaps TRBD1 as D (5 bases). Looked up from germline, CDR1 is LGHDT and CDR2 is YNNKEL (reference sequence). The germline V and J ends were trimmed by 4 bases and 0 bases, with 21 bases remaining between them. The CDR3 totals 18 residues. CDR3 amino acids: CASSRLGGTGDMNTEAFF. The CDR3 DNA follows: TGTGCCAGCAGCCGTTTAGGAGGGACGGGCGACATGAACACTGAAGCTTTCTTT.

This clonotype was counted many times. The V gene is TRBV7-2, the J gene TRBJ1-2; no clear D. Trimming stripped 4 bases from V and 11 bases from J, with 20 bases between. The CDR3 contains 14 residues. The V gene's germline CDR1 is SGHTA and CDR2 FQGNSA. DNA for the CDR3: TGTGCCAGCAGCTACAGATTTGGACCCGCTCGGTACACCTTC. Amino acid sequence: CASSYRFGPARYTF.

This clonotype has at least ten counts. J is TRBJ1-1 and V is TRBV2; 8 bases line up with TRBD1. This CDR3 contains 16 residues. The germline V gene has CDR1 SNHLY and CDR2 FYNNEI. J gave up 0 bases and V 6 bases, and 9 bases lay outside the gene matches. The chain's CDR3 is CASRPRRGQVNTEAFF. The CDR3 DNA follows: TGTGCCAGCAGACCAAGGAGGGGACAGGTGAACACTGAAGCTTTCTTT.

There are a few counts of this clonotype. CDR3 coding DNA: TGTGCCAGCAGCGTAGATGGAGGGACCAGCTCTGGAAACACCATATATTTT. Translation gives CASSVDGGTSSGNTIYF. The chain employs TRBV9 and TRBJ1-3; D might be TRBD1 (5 bases). The CDR3 runs to 17 residues. Germline lookup yields CDR1 SGDLS and CDR2 YYNGEE. V was cut by 0 bases and J by 0 bases, with 13 bases left in between.

This clonotype was seen ten or more times. The CDR3 coding sequence is TGCGCCAGCAGCCAAGATGTGGGGGGTTATGGCTACACCTTC. Translated: CASSQDVGGYGYTF. The gene calls are TRBV4-3 and TRBJ1-2; a possible D gene is TRBD1 (5 bases). Germline assignment: CDR1 LGHNA and CDR2 YSLEER. The ends were cut back, 0 bases at V and 5 bases at J, with 10 bases in the middle. CDR3 length equals 14 residues.

This clonotype was counted many times. V and J are TRBV28 and TRBJ1-5, with TRBD1 matching 10 bases. Germline lookup yields CDR1 MDHEN and CDR2 SYDVKM. The CDR3 contains 15 residues. V was clipped by 6 bases and J by 2 bases; unmatched bases: 4. The CDR3 spells CASSSGQGGNQPQHF. In DNA, the CDR3 is TGTGCCAGCAGCTCAGGACAGGGGGGCAATCAGCCCCAGCATTTT.

At least ten counts were recorded for this clonotype. The chain combines TRBV20-1 with TRBJ1-1; 10 bases line up with TRBD1. The J segment lost 7 bases and the V segment lost 6 bases, leaving 8 bases of the junction unmatched. Germline CDR1 reads DFQATT; CDR2 reads SNEGSKA (reference sequence). The CDR3 spans 13 residues. This CDR3 reads CSAPGQGIIEAFF. For the CDR3, the DNA is TGCAGTGCGCCGGGACAGGGGATCATTGAAGCTTTCTTT.

This clonotype was seen more than once but under ten times. The chain joins TRBV6-1 to TRBJ1-3, with no clear D. The V and J ends lost 0 bases and 0 bases respectively, with 9 bases between them. Germline loops: CDR1 MNHNS, CDR2 SASEGT. The CDR3 contains 16 residues. CDR3 sequence: CASSEALGNSGNTIYF. CDR3 in DNA: TGTGCCAGCAGTGAAGCCCTGGGGAACTCTGGAAACACCATATATTTT.

The table lists this clonotype with a few counts. The V call is TRBV19, the J call TRBJ1-5; TRBD1 matches 9 bases. The CDR3 spans 17 residues. Losses at the gene ends were 7 bases for V and 0 bases for J; bases not matched to a gene: 10. The V gene's germline CDR1 is LNHDA and CDR2 SQIVND (reference sequence). The CDR3 coding sequence is TGTGCCAGTAACCCGACAGGGGGGTACTATAGCAATCAGCCCCAGCATTTT. It yields the protein CASNPTGGYYSNQPQHF.

The rearrangement links TRBV29-1 to TRBJ1-2; D uncertain. The germline V gene has CDR1 SQVTM and CDR2 ANQGSEA. Between the trimmed V and J ends, which lost 3 bases and 4 bases, there was a span of 9 bases. This CDR3 region has 12 residues. The CDR3 coding sequence is TGCAGCGTTGATAGTTCCGGCTATGGCTACACCTTC. It codes for CSVDSSGYGYTF. The whole variable domain, filled in from reference TRBV29-1 and TRBJ1-2, reads SAVISQKPSRDICQRGTSLTIQCQVDSQVTMMFWYRQQPGQSLTLIATANQGSEATYESGFVIDKFPISRPNLTFSTLTVSNMSPEDSSIYLCSVDSSGYGYTFGSGTRLTVV.

V usage is TRBV20-1 and J usage is TRBJ2-5; 11 bases line up with TRBD2. Trimming took 5 bases from V and 4 from J; bases not matched to a gene: 9. The CDR3 totals 15 residues. CDR1 is DFQATT, CDR2 SNEGSKA, per germline (reference sequence). CDR3: CSALLAGASRETQYF. For the CDR3, the DNA is TGCAGTGCTCTACTAGCGGGAGCGAGTCGAGAGACCCAGTACTTC.

This clonotype came up many times. This chain links TRBV7-9 with TRBJ2-7; 7 bases fit TRBD2. V was clipped by 5 bases and J by 3 bases; unmatched bases: 13. There are 16 residues in the CDR3. Germline loops: CDR1 SEHNR, CDR2 FQNEAQ (reference sequence). This chain's CDR3 is CASSLSAASGNYEQYF. In DNA, the CDR3 is TGTGCCAGCAGCCTAAGCGCCGCCAGCGGGAACTACGAGCAGTACTTC.

In this sample, this clonotype turned up a few times. CDR3 nucleotides: TGCAGCGTTAGGACTCTCAAGGGGTCCGGGGAGCTGTTTTTT. Encoded protein: CSVRTLKGSGELFF. J is TRBJ2-2 and V is TRBV29-1; D tentatively reads TRBD1 or TRBD2 (5 bases each). Trimming removed 5 bases at V and 6 bases at J, with 16 bases between. Per the germline V gene, CDR1 is SQVTM and CDR2 is ANQGSEA. This CDR3 is 14 amino acids long.

This clonotype has just a few counts. The V and J genes are TRBV27 and TRBJ1-1; D gene unclear. This CDR3 has 12 amino acids. Trimming left V 4 bases short and J 7 bases short, with 10 bases between. Looked up from germline, CDR1 is MNHEY and CDR2 is SMNVEV (reference sequence). The CDR3 spells CASSSSRFEAFF. The CDR3, as DNA: TGTGCCAGCAGTTCCAGTCGGTTTGAAGCTTTCTTT.

This clonotype has only a few counts. The chain uses TRBV11-2 and TRBJ2-7; perhaps TRBD1 as D (7 bases). The V gene's germline CDR1 is SGHAT and CDR2 FQNNGV. Trimming removed 8 bases at V and 3 bases at J, with 8 bases between. This CDR3 has 11 amino acids. CDR3 nucleotide sequence: TGTGCCAGCCAGGGGGGCTACGAGCAGTACTTC. Residues: CASQGGYEQYF.

This clonotype showed up many times. This chain joins TRBV12-3 or TRBV12-4 and TRBJ1-4, with 12 bases identical to TRBD1. V lost 5 bases and J lost 2; bases outside the gene matches: 6. This CDR3 has 17 residues. CDR3 bases: TGTGCCAGCAGTCCAGGGACAGGGGGCATGACTAATGAAAAACTGTTTTTT. Its protein is CASSPGTGGMTNEKLFF.

This clonotype was seen many times. The chain is built from TRBV7-9 and TRBJ2-7; 9 bases align to TRBD2. The CDR3 sequence is 12 residues long. Per the germline V gene, CDR1 is SEHNR and CDR2 is FQNEAQ (reference sequence). CDR3 in DNA: TGTGCTGCGGGGCAGAGCGGGGGGGAGCAGTACTTC. Its translation is CAAGQSGGEQYF. Based on the CDR3 plus reference TRBV7-9 and TRBJ2-7, the full variable domain is DTGVSQNPRHKITKRGQNVTFRCDPISEHNRLYWYRQTLGQGPEFLTYFQNEAQLEKSRLLSDRFSAERPKGSFSTLEIQRTEQGDSAMYLCAAGQSGGEQYFGPGTRLTVT.

This clonotype was observed many times. This chain uses TRBV7-3 with TRBJ2-1, with no clear D. Trimming removed 5 bases at V and 2 bases at J, with 16 bases between. In germline, CDR1 is SGHTA, CDR2 FQGTGA. The CDR3 has 16 amino acids. DNA for the CDR3: TGTGCCAGCAGCCCAAAGACCTTTCCCCCCTACAATGAGCAGTTCTTC. Translated: CASSPKTFPPYNEQFF.

This clonotype was counted ten times or more. This chain joins TRBV10-3 and TRBJ2-5; perhaps TRBD2 as D (6 bases). The germline V and J ends were trimmed by 6 bases and 4 bases, with 15 bases remaining between them. The CDR3 is 14 amino acids. The germline V gene encodes CDR1 ENHRY and CDR2 SYGVKD. The CDR3 loop is CAISDGGMTETQYF. The CDR3 nucleotides read TGTGCCATCAGCGACGGCGGGATGACAGAGACCCAGTACTTC.

The chain links TRBV6-1 to TRBJ2-1; 11 nucleotides line up with TRBD2. V gave up 5 bases and J gave up 9 bases; unmatched junction bases: 9. The CDR3 is made up of 15 amino acids. Germline-derived CDR1 and CDR2 are MNHNS and SASEGT. CDR3 DNA: TGTGCCAGCAGTCCCGAACTAGCGGGAGTTGGTGAGCAGTTCTTC. Encoded protein: CASSPELAGVGEQFF.

This chain links TRBV12-3 or TRBV12-4 with TRBJ1-2; D is perhaps TRBD1 (6 bases). There are 18 residues in the CDR3. V lost 8 bases to trimming and J lost 2 bases, with 27 bases between them. CDR3 DNA sequence: TGTGCCAGCTCAAATTACGAGGTCAGGGGCACGTTGAACTATGGCTACACCTTC. Translating gives CASSNYEVRGTLNYGYTF.

The CDR3 DNA sequence: TGTGCCAGCAGCTTAGGGGGGGGGGGGCGGGGGGTCACTGAGCAGTTCTTC. As protein: CASSLGGGGRGVTEQFF. This chain connects TRBV7-2 to TRBJ2-1; 8 positions agree with TRBD2. Germline CDR1 is SGHTA and CDR2 is FQGNSA. This CDR3 is built from 17 residues. After removal of 1 base from V and 9 bases from J, the junction contained 14 bases not matched to a gene.

This clonotype has at least ten counts. J is TRBJ2-7 and V is TRBV7-8, with 10 bases matching TRBD1. The ends lost 0 bases at V and 0 bases at J; junction bases unmatched: 5. The CDR3 runs 17 residues. In germline, CDR1 is SGHVS, CDR2 FQNEAQ. In DNA form, the CDR3 reads TGTGCCAGCAGCTTAGCGATAAGGACAGGGGGCTCCTACGAGCAGTACTTC. Its protein product is CASSLAIRTGGSYEQYF.

This clonotype was picked up many times. The chain joins TRBV12-3 or TRBV12-4 to TRBJ2-7; either TRBD1 or TRBD2 may supply D (5 bases each). The V end was cut by 5 bases, the J end by 4 bases, with 15 bases between. This CDR3 comprises 14 residues. The CDR3 bases are TGTGCCAGCAGTCCCGGGACCCGCGTATACGAGCAGTACTTC. It specifies CASSPGTRVYEQYF.

This clonotype was counted between two and nine times. V and J are TRBV6-5 and TRBJ1-1; possible D gene TRBD1, 5 bases. There are 16 residues in the CDR3. Trimming took off 0 bases at V and 1 base at J, with 12 bases between the two ends. Per the germline V gene, CDR1 is MNHEY and CDR2 is SVGAGI. CDR3 nucleotide sequence: TGTGCCAGCAGTTACTCGGCAGGGTTGGGGAACACTGAAGCTTTCTTT. This gives the protein CASSYSAGLGNTEAFF.

This clonotype was seen once. The J gene is TRBJ2-7, the V gene TRBV24-1, with D possibly matching TRBD2 (6 bases). With 2 bases removed from V and 5 bases from J, the gap between germline ends came to 12 bases. The CDR3 is 14 residues long. CDR1 is KGHDR, CDR2 SFDVKD, per germline. The CDR3 sequence is CATSDSTGDDEQYF. CDR3 coding DNA: TGTGCCACCAGTGATTCGACGGGGGATGACGAGCAGTACTTC.

This clonotype was seen a handful of times. The chain joins TRBV9 to TRBJ2-3; D is ambiguous. The germline V gene encodes CDR1 SGDLS and CDR2 YYNGEE. The CDR3 loop spans 13 amino acids. V was shortened by 1 base and J by 5 bases, with 8 bases between the two germline ends. The CDR3 is CASSVYGLDTQYF. CDR3 sequence (DNA): TGTGCCAGCAGCGTATACGGTCTAGATACGCAGTATTTT.

This clonotype was counted only a few times. The V and J genes are TRBV28 and TRBJ1-3, with a possible D match to TRBD1 (6 bases). V lost 5 bases, J lost 3 bases, and 14 bases lay in between. Looked up from germline, CDR1 is MDHEN and CDR2 is SYDVKM. CDR3 length: 15 amino acids. CDR3 residues: CASSPPRGLGNTIYF. The CDR3 nucleotides read TGTGCCAGCAGTCCCCCGCGGGGGCTTGGAAACACCATATATTTT.